These 5 T cell receptor beta chains came from one sample sequenced in a study of cytomegalovirus exposure and HLA in healthy donors. The PCR used 60 Vbeta and 13 Jbeta primers. Produced via immunoSEQ multiplex PCR; TCRdb's table is partial and in-frame only. This table holds approximately 110,000 clones, 77% found once. The specimen was PBMCs. The receptors originated from a woman between 40 and 50 years old in good health and CMV-seropositive.

The chain has TRBV6-5 and TRBJ1-1; a weak D match, TRBD1 (6 bases). Trimming left V 2 bases short and J 0 bases short, with 10 bases between. The germline V gene encodes CDR1 MNHEY and CDR2 SVGAGI. This CDR3 comprises 15 residues. CDR3 sequence: CASSYTGHMNTEAFF. The CDR3 bases are TGTGCCAGCAGTTACACGGGACATATGAACACTGAAGCTTTCTTT.

The chain links TRBV6-5 to TRBJ2-7; D not resolved. Trimming removed 4 bases from V and 4 bases from J, with 5 bases in between. Germline CDR1 is MNHEY and CDR2 is SVGAGI. The CDR3 is 11 amino acids. In DNA form, the CDR3 reads TGTGCCAGCAGTTTACAGTACGAGCAGTACTTC. Protein product: CASSLQYEQYF.

CDR3 in DNA: TGTGCCAGCAGTCCTTCGGTGGCAGCGGGAGGGATCCGGGAGCAGTACTTC. Its translation: CASSPSVAAGGIREQYF. The chain joins TRBV28 to TRBJ2-7, with 10 bases matching TRBD2. The CDR3 length is 17 residues. With 5 bases clipped from V and 7 bases from J, the junction kept 17 bases outside the gene matches. The germline gives CDR1 MDHEN, CDR2 SYDVKM.

This chain links TRBV4-1 with TRBJ1-4; D remains ambiguous. Trimming pared 7 bases from V and 0 bases from J, leaving 15 bases between. The CDR3 sequence is 16 residues long. Germline assignment: CDR1 MGHRA and CDR2 YSYEKL. The chain's CDR3 is CASTPRLGPTNEKLFF. The CDR3 DNA reads TGCGCCAGCACCCCCCGTCTCGGTCCAACTAATGAAAAACTGTTTTTT.

The chain links TRBV7-3 to TRBJ2-2; 12 nucleotides line up with TRBD1. The junction had 11 bases not matched to a gene; V was cut back by 4 bases and J by 5 bases. CDR1 and CDR2 (germline): SGHTA, FQGTGA. CDR3 length equals 18 residues. The CDR3 DNA reads as TGTGCCAGCAGCTCCCGGCCCACGGGACAGGGGGCGACCGGGGAGCTGTTTTTT. The encoded protein is CASSSRPTGQGATGELFF. Full variable domain (rest looked up from reference TRBV7-3 and TRBJ2-2): GAGVSQTPSNKVTEKGKYVELRCDPISGHTALYWYRQSLGQGPEFLIYFQGTGAADDSGLPNDRFFAVRPEGSVSTLKIQRTERGDSAVYLCASSSRPTGQGATGELFFGEGSRLTVL.